This T cell receptor beta chain was retrieved from a study of T-cell reconstitution after alpha-beta-depleted transplantation in children. Unique molecular identifiers tagged the TCRbeta library. TCRdb processed the PCR reads anew with MiXCR; each CDR3 protein has one entry. The sample contains 600,000 to 700,000 distinct CDR3 sequences, approximately 17% of which appear only once. Trimming took 0 bases from V and 8 from J; bases not matched to a gene: 6. Germline V lookup: CDR1 SGDLS, CDR2 YYNGEE. This CDR3 is 15 amino acids long. Sample: PBMCs from the stem cell graft donor, taken from the stem cell graft. This receptor was identified in a human donor who donated a stem cell graft to a child with acute myeloid leukemia. The chain carries TRBV9 and TRBJ2-1; 9 nucleotides align to TRBD2. DNA of the CDR3: TGTGCCAGCAGCGTAGGTCGAGCGGGGGGCGATGAGCAGTTCTTC. Translated: CASSVGRAGGDEQFF.